These T cell receptor beta chains were read from a single sample in a study of shared clonotypes between healthy human individuals. TCRdb keeps only in-frame clones here, not all; method: immunoSEQ multiplex PCR. The table shows around 2.1 million clones, with approximately 94% occurring only once. Material for sequencing was naive CD8+ T cells from PBMCs. These receptor sequences come from a man aged 18 to 30 in good health. Some clones in this sample may be carry-over from other donors' samples. Each CDR3 is given with its conserved first and last residue. A D gene is named only where the DNA matches it firmly. Expanded clones are given a class, and other clones once, few, many or no size at all.

j_call,v_call,clone_size,d_call,cdr3_aa,cdr3_nt
TRBJ1-3,TRBV28,.,.,CASSLSPGEGNTIYF,TGTGCCAGCAGTTTATCGCCAGGGGAAGGAAACACCATATATTTT
TRBJ2-1,TRBV7-9,.,TRBD2,CASSLAYSREGNYEQFF,TGTGCCAGCAGCTTAGCGTATTCGCGGGAGGGAAACTATGAGCAGTTCTTC
TRBJ2-1,TRBV28,once,TRBD2,CASMWTSRPYNEQFF,TGTGCCAGCATGTGGACTAGCCGGCCATACAATGAGCAGTTCTTC
TRBJ1-1,TRBV7-9,.,TRBD1,CASSYRDRGPEAFF,TGTGCCAGCAGCTACCGGGACAGGGGACCTGAAGCTTTCTTT
TRBJ1-1,TRBV19,.,.,CASSIDGEGTEAFF,TGTGCCAGTAGTATCGACGGGGAGGGTACTGAAGCTTTCTTT
TRBJ2-2,TRBV7-9,.,TRBD1,CASSSSTGMDTGELFF,TGTGCCAGCAGCTCCTCGACAGGGATGGACACCGGGGAGCTGTTTTTT
TRBJ2-1,TRBV29-1,.,.,CSVEDMWNEQFF,TGCAGCGTTGAAGATATGTGGAATGAGCAGTTCTTC
TRBJ2-7,TRBV6-5,once,.,CASSYSRQPGGHEQYF,TGTGCCAGCAGTTACTCGCGGCAGCCTGGAGGCCACGAGCAGTACTTC
TRBJ2-7,TRBV11-2,.,.,CASGYSGSSYEQYF,TGTGCCAGCGGATATAGCGGTTCTTCCTACGAGCAGTACTTC
TRBJ2-7,TRBV28,.,TRBD1,CASSLISFGTGLWEQYF,TGTGCCAGCAGTTTAATATCATTTGGGACAGGCCTTTGGGAGCAGTACTTC
TRBJ2-1,TRBV19,.,.,CASSQPQSRLGQFF,TGTGCCAGTAGTCAACCGCAGTCGAGACTGGGGCAGTTCTTC